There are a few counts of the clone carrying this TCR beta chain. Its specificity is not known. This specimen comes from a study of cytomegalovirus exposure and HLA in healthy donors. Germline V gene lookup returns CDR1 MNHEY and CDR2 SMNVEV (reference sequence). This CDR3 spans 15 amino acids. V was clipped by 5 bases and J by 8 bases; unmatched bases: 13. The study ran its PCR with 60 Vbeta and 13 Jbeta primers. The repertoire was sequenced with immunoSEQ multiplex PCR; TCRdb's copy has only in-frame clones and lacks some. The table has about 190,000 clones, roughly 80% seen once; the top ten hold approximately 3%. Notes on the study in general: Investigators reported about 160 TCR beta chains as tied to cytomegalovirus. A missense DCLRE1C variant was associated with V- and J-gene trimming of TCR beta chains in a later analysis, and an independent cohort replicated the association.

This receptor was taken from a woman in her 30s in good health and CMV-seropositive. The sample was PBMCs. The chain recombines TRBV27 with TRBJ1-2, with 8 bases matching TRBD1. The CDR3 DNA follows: TGTGCCAGCAGTACTTCCACAGGGGGGTCAGCGGGCTACACCTTC. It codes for CASSTSTGGSAGYTF.